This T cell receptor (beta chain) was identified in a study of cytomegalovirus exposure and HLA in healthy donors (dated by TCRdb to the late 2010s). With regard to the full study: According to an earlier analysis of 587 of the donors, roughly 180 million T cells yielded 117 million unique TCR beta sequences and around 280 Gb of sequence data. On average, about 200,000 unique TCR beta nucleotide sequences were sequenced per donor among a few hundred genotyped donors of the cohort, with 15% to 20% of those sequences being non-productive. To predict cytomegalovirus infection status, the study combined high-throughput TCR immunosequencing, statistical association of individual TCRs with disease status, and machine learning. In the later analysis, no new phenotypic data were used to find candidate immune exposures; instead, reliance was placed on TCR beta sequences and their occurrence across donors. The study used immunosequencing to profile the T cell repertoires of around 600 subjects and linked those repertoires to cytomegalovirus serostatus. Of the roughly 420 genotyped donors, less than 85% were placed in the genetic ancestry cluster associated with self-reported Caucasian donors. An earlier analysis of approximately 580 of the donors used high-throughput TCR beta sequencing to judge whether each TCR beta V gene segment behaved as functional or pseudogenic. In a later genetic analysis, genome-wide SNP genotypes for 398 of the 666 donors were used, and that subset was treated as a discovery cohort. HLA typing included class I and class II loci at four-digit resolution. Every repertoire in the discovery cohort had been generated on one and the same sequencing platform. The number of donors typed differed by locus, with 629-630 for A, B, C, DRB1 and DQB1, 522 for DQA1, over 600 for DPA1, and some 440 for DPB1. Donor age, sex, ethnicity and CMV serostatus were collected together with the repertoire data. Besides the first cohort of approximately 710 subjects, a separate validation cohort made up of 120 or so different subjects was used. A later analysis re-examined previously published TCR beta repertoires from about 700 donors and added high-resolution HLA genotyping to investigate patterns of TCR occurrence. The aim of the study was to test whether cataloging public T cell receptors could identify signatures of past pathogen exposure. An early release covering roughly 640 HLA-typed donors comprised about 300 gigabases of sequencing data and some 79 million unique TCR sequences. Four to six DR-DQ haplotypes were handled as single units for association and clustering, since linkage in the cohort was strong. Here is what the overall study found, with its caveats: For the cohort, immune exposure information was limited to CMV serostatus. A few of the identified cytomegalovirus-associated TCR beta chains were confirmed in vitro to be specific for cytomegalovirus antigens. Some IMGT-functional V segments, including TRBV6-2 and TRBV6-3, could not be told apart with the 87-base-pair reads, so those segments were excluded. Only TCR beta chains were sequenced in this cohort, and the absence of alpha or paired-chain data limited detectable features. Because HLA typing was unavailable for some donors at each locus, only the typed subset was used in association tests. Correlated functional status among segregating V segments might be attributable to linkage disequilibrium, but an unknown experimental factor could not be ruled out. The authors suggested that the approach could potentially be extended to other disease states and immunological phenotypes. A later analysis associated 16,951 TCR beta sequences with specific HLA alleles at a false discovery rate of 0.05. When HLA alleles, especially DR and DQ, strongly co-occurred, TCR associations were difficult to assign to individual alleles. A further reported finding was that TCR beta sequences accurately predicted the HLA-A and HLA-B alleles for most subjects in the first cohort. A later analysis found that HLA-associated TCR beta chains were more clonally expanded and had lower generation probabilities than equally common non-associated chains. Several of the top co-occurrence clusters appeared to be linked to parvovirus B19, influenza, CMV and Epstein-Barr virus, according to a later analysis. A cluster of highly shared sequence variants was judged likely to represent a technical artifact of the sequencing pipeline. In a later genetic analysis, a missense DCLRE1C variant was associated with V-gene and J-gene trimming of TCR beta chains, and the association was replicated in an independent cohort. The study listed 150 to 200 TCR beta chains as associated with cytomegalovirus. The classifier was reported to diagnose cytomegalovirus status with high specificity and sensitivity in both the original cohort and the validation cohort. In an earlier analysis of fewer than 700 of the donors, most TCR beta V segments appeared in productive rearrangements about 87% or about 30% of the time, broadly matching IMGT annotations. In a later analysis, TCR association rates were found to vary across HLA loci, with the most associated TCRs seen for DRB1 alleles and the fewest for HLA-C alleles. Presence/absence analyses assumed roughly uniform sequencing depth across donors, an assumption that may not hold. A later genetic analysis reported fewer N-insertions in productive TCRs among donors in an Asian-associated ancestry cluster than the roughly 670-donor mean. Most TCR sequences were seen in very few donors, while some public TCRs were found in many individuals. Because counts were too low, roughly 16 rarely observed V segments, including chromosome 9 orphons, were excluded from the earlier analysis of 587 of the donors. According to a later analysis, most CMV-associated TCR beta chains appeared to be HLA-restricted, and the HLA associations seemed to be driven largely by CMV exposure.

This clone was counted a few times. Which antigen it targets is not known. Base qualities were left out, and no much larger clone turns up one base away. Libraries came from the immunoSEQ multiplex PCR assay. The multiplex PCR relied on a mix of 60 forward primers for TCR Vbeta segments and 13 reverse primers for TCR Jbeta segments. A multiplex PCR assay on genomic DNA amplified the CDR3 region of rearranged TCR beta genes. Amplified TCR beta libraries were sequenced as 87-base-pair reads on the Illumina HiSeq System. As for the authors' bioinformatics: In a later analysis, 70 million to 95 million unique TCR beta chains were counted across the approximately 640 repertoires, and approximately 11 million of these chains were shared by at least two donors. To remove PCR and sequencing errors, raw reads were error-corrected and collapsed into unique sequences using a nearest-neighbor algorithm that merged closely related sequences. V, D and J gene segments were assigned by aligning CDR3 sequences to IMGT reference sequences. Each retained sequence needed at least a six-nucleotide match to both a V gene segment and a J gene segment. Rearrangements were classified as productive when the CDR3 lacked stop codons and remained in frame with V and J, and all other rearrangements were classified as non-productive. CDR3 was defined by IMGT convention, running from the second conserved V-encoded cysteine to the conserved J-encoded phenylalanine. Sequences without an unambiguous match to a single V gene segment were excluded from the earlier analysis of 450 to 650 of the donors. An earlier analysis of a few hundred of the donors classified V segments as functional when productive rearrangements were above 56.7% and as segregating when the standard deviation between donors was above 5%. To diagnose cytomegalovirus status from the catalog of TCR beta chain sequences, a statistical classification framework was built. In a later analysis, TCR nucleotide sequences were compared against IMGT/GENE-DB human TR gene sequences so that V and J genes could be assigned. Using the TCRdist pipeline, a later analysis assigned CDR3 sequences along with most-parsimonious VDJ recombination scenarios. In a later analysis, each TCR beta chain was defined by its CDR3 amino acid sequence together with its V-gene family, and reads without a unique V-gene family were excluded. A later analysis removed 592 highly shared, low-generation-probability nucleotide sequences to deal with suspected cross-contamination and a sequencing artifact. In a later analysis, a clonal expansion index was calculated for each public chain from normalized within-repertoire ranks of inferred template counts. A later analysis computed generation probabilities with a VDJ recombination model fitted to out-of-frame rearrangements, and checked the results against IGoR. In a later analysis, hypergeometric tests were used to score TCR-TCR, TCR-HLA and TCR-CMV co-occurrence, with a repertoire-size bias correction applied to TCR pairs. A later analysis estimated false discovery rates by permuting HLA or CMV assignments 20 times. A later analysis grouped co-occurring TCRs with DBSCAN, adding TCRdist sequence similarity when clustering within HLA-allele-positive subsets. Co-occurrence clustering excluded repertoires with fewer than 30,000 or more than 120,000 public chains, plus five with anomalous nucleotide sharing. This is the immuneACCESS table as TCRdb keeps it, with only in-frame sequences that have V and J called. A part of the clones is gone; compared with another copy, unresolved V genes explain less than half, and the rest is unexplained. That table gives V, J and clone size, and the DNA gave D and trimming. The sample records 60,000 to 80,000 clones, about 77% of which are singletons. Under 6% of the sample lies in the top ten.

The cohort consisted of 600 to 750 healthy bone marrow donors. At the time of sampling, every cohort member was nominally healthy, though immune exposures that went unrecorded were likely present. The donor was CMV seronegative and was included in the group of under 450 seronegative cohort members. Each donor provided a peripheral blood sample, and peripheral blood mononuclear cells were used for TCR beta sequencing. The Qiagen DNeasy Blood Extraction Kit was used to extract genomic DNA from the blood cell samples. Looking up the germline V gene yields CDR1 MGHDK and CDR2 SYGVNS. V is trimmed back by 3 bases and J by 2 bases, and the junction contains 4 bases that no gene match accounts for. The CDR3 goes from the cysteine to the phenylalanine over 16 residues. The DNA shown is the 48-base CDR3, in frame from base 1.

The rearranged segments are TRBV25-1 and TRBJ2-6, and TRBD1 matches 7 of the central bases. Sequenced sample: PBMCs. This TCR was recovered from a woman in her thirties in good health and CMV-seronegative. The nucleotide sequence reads TGTGCCAGCAGTGATCAGGGGGTGGCTGGGGCCAACGTCCTGACTTTC. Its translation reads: CASSDQGVAGANVLTF.